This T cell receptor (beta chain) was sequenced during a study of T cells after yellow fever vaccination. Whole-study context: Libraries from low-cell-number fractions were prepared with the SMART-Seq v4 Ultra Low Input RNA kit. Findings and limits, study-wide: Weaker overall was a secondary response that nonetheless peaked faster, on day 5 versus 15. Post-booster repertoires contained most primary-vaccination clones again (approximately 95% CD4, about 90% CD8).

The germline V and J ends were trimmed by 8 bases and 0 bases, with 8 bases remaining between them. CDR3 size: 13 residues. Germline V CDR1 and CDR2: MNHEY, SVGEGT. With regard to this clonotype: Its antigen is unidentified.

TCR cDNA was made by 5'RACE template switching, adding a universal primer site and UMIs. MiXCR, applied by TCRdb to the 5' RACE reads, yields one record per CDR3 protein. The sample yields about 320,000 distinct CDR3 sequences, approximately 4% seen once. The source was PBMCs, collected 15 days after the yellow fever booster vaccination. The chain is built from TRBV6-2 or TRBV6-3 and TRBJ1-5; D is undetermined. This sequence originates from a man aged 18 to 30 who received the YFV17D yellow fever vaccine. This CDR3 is CASVANSNQPQHF. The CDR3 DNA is TGTGCCAGCGTGGCTAATAGCAATCAGCCCCAGCATTTT.